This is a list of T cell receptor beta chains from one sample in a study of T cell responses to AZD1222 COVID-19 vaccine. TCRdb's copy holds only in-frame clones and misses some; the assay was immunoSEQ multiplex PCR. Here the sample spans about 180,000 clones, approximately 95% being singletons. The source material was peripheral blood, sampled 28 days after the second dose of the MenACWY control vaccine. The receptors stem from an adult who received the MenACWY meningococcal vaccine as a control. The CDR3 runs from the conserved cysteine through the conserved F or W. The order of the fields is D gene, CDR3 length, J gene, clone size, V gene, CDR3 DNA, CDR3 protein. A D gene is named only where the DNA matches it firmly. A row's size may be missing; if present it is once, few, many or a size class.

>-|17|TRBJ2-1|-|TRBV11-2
TGTGCCAGCAGCTTAGGAGCCGAGGGGGTTTACTACAATGAGCAGTTCTTC
CASSLGAEGVYYNEQFF
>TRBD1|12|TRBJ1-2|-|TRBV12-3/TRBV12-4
TGTGCCAGCAGTTATCAGGGGGTCGGCTACACCTTC
CASSYQGVGYTF
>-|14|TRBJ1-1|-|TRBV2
TGTGCCAGCAGTGAAGGGAAACCTTGGGCTGAAGCTTTCTTT
CASSEGKPWAEAFF
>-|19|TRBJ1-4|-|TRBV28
TGTGCCAGCAGATCCCCACAGGGCCGGTCGGGAGGGGTATATGGAAAACTGTTTTTT
CASRSPQGRSGGVYGKLFF
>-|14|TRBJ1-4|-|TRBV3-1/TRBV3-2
TGTGCCAGCAACCGAGGGGGTTCTAATGAAAAACTGTTTTTT
CASNRGGSNEKLFF
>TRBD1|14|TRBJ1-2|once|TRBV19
TGTGCCAGTAGTTTGACAGGGGAAAACTATGGCTACACCTTC
CASSLTGENYGYTF
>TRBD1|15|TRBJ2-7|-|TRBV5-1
TGCGCCAGCAGCGGGGGGACAGGGCATTTCCACGAGCAGTACTTC
CASSGGTGHFHEQYF
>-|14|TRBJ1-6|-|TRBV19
TGTGCCAGTAGCACAGGGTATCGGAATTCACCCCTCCACTTT
CASSTGYRNSPLHF
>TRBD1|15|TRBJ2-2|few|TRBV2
TGTGCCAGCAGCCGGGACAGGGTGTACACCGGGGAGCTGTTTTTT
CASSRDRVYTGELFF
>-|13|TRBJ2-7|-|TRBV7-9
TGTGCCAGCAGCTTGACACCATCCTACGAGCAGTACTTC
CASSLTPSYEQYF
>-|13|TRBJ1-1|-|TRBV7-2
TGTGCCATCTCCTCGGGGCCCGGCACTGAAGCTTTCTTT
CAISSGPGTEAFF
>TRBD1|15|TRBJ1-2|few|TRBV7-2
TGTGCCAGCAGCTTAGGTTCCGACAGGGCCTATGGCTACACCTTC
CASSLGSDRAYGYTF
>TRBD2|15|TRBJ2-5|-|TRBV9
TGTGCCAGCACCAGACTAGCGGGGGGCCAAGAGACCCAGTACTTC
CASTRLAGGQETQYF
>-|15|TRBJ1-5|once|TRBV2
TGTGCCAGCAGTGGAGGGGGATCGGGTAATCAGCCCCAGCATTTT
CASSGGGSGNQPQHF
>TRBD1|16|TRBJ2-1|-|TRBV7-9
TGTGCCAGCAGCTCCCCCGGGACAGAATTATACAATGAGCAGTTCTTC
CASSSPGTELYNEQFF
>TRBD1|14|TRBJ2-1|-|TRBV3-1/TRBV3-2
TGTGCCAGCAGCCGGGACAGGTATTGGAATGAGCAGTTCTTC
CASSRDRYWNEQFF
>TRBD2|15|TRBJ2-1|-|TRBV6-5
TGTGCCAGCAGTTCCGTAGCGGGGGGCTCTTATGAGCAGTTCTTC
CASSSVAGGSYEQFF
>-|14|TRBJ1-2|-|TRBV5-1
TGCGCCAGCAGCTTCGCAGGGGATGGAGGCGGCTACACCTTC
CASSFAGDGGGYTF
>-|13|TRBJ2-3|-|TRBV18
TGTGCCAGCTCTCCAGGGTTAGGAGATACGCAGTATTTT
CASSPGLGDTQYF
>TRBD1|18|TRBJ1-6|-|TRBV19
TGTGCCAGTAGTCCGGGACAGGGAAGGGTCGCCTATAATTCACCCCTCCACTTT
CASSPGQGRVAYNSPLHF
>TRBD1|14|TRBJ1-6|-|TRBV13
TGTGCCAGCAGCTTGGGACAGGGCCTCTCACCCCTCCACTTT
CASSLGQGLSPLHF
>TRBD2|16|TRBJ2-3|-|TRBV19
TGTGCCAGTAGCCTCTCAACTAGCGGGGGCACAGATACGCAGTATTTT
CASSLSTSGGTDTQYF
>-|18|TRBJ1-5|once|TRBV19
TGTGCCAGTAGTACCCGGCTCGGGGGAACGAGTTGGGGTCAGCCCCAGCATTTT
CASSTRLGGTSWGQPQHF
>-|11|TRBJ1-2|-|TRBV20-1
TGCAGTGCTGGGGAGGGAGATGGCTACACCTTC
CSAGEGDGYTF
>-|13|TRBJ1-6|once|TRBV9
TGTGCCAGCAGCCCACCCGGTGGGTCACCCCTCCACTTT
CASSPPGGSPLHF
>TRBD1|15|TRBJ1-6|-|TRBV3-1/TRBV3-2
TGTGCCAGCAGCCCCTCCGGGACAGATTATTCACCCCTCCACTTT
CASSPSGTDYSPLHF
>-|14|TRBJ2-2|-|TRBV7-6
TGTGCCAGCAGGAGGCAGGGAGGCACCGGGGAGCTGTTTTTT
CASRRQGGTGELFF
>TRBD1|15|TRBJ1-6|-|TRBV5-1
TGCGCCAGCAGCTTGGGAACAGGGGAAAATTCACCCCTCCACTTT
CASSLGTGENSPLHF
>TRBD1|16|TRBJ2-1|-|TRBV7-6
TGTGCCAGCAGACAGATGACAGGGGCGGTCTTTGGTGAGCAGTTCTTC
CASRQMTGAVFGEQFF
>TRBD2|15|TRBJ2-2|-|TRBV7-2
TGTGCCAGCCAAGGACTAGCGGCGAACACCGGGGAGCTGTTTTTT
CASQGLAANTGELFF
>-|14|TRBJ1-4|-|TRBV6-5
TGTGCCAGCAGTTACTCGACCACTGGAGAAAAACTGTTTTTT
CASSYSTTGEKLFF
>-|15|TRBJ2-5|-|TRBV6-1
TGTGCCAGCAGTGAATTCCCGGCACACCAAGAGACCCAGTACTTC
CASSEFPAHQETQYF
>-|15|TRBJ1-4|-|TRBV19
TGTGCCAGTAGTGATGGCGGGGCAGGGATGGAAAAACTGTTTTTT
CASSDGGAGMEKLFF
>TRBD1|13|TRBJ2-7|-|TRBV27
TGTGCCAGCAGTTTCCGACAGGGAAGAGAGCAGTACTTC
CASSFRQGREQYF
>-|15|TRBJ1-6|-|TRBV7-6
TGTGCCAGCAGCTTAGAGAGCGAATATAATTCACCCCTCCACTTT
CASSLESEYNSPLHF
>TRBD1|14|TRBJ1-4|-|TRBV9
TGTGCCAGCAGCTCCCGGACAGGGGATGAAAAACTGTTTTTT
CASSSRTGDEKLFF